The 23 T cell receptor beta chains listed next were all sequenced from one sample in a study of CDR3 diversity in severe acne. TCRdb recomputed calls from the PCR reads with MiXCR, one row per CDR3 protein. The data hold 89,000 or so distinct CDR3 sequences, with 45% to 55% observed a single time. Specimen: blood. The receptor source for this set is a male donor in good health, serving as a control.

This chain connects TRBV19 to TRBJ1-1; D might be TRBD1 (5 bases). Per the germline V gene, CDR1 is LNHDA and CDR2 is SQIVND (reference sequence). The CDR3 spans 11 residues. V shed 9 bases and J shed 5 bases, with 10 bases lying between them. The CDR3 protein is CASEGRTEAFF. CDR3 nucleotide sequence: TGTGCCAGCGAGGGGCGAACTGAAGCTTTCTTT.

This chain connects TRBV20-1 to TRBJ2-7, with D tentatively TRBD2 (6 bases). The V end lost 5 bases, the J end lost 0 bases, and 14 bases lay between the germline ends. CDR3 length equals 14 residues. From germline, CDR1 is DFQATT and CDR2 SNEGSKA (reference sequence). The CDR3 DNA is TGCAGTGCTTGCCGGGACTCCGCCTCCTACGAGCAGTACTTC. This encodes CSACRDSASYEQYF.

This clonotype was found many times. The gene calls are TRBV4-1 and TRBJ2-2; 11 bases are shared with TRBD1. V was pared by 1 base and J by 10 bases, with 8 bases of the junction left unmatched. The CDR3 sequence is 16 residues long. Looked up from germline, CDR1 is MGHRA and CDR2 is YSYEKL. CDR3 protein: CASSQVRDRGSEELFF. In DNA form, the CDR3 reads TGCGCCAGCAGCCAAGTCCGGGACAGGGGGTCTGAGGAGCTGTTTTTT.

Remarks on this clonotype: An end of the junction does not agree with germline; a read error may underlie this. The chain links TRBV10-1 to TRBJ2-1; 7 nucleotides match TRBD2. CDR3 length: 15 residues. Looked up from germline, CDR1 is WNHNN and CDR2 is SYGVQD (reference sequence). Written as DNA, the CDR3 is TGCGCCAGCAGCGAGTCGCAAGCGGGACGCGATGAGCAGTTCTTC. Its protein is CASSESQAGRDEQFF.

Remarks on this clonotype: Being one base from a much bigger clone, this may be a read error. The chain carries TRBV7-9 and TRBJ1-6; D gene ambiguous. CDR1 SEHNR and CDR2 FQNEAQ come from the germline V gene (reference sequence). This CDR3 contains 14 residues. V was pared by 3 bases and J by 4 bases, with 7 bases between. CDR3 residues: CASSFSVYNSPLHF. CDR3 DNA sequence: TGTGCCAGCAGCTTTTCCGTGTATAATTCACCCCTCCACTTT.

The rearrangement joins TRBV7-9 to TRBJ2-7, with TRBD1 as a possible D gene (6 bases). There are 14 residues in the CDR3. The germline V gene encodes CDR1 SEHNR and CDR2 FQNEAQ (reference sequence). V was trimmed by 5 bases and J by 2 bases, leaving 13 bases between them. The CDR3 protein is CASSQTGTPYEQYF. CDR3 in DNA: TGTGCCAGCAGCCAAACCGGGACACCCTACGAGCAGTACTTC.

Of note for this clonotype: At one of its ends the junction is not consistent with the germline gene, which may arise from a read error. This chain uses TRBV4-1 with TRBJ1-6; 9 bases fit TRBD1. Germline V gene data show CDR1 as MGHRA and CDR2 as YSYEKL. The CDR3 runs 15 residues. The chain's CDR3 is CASSLPTGGSSTLRF. DNA for the CDR3: TGCGCCAGCAGCCTGCCGACAGGGGGAAGCTCAACCCTCCGCTTT.

The chain couples TRBV7-2 to TRBJ2-1; D is possibly TRBD2 (6 bases). This CDR3 has 15 amino acids. Deletions cut 1 base from V and 7 bases from J, with 14 bases between. CDR1 and CDR2 from the germline V gene are SGHTA and FQGNSA. The CDR3, as DNA: TGTGCCAGCAGCTTAGGTCGGGGGAGAGGTAATGAGCAGTTCTTC. Its protein product is CASSLGRGRGNEQFF.

This clonotype was seen repeatedly, ten times or more. This sequence joins TRBV11-2 and TRBJ1-1, with a tentative D call TRBD1 (6 bases). The CDR3 sequence is 14 residues long. CDR1 and CDR2 from the germline V gene are SGHAT and FQNNGV. V lost 8 bases and J lost 0, with 13 bases in between. The CDR3 DNA reads TGTGCCAGCCTAAGGACAGCCATGAACACTGAAGCTTTCTTT. Its translation is CASLRTAMNTEAFF.

The CDR3 loop is CASRNAGANTDTQYF. In nucleotides, the CDR3 is TGTGCCAGCAGGAACGCAGGGGCCAACACAGATACGCAGTATTTT. The chain couples TRBV12-3 or TRBV12-4 to TRBJ2-3, with D maybe TRBD1 (6 bases). The CDR3 length is 15 residues. V gave up 6 bases and J gave up 2 bases, with 15 bases separating them.

This clonotype was counted a few times. The rearrangement links TRBV9 to TRBJ2-7; no reliable D call. The length of the CDR3 is 14 residues. V was clipped by 3 bases and J by 2 bases, with 12 bases between them. CDR1 is SGDLS and CDR2 is YYNGEE in the germline V gene. CDR3 sequence: CASSEDPGPYEQYF. The CDR3 nucleotides are TGTGCCAGCAGCGAGGACCCCGGCCCCTACGAGCAGTACTTC.

This chain connects TRBV6-2 or TRBV6-3 to TRBJ1-1; D gene unclear. V was trimmed by 7 bases and J by 0 bases, leaving 9 bases between them. The CDR3 consists of 13 residues. Per the germline V gene, CDR1 is MNHEY and CDR2 is SVGEGT. Written as DNA, the CDR3 is TGTGCCAGCATAACGGGAGTGAACACTGAAGCTTTCTTT. Its protein is CASITGVNTEAFF.

This clonotype was recorded at least ten times. The chain employs TRBV30 and TRBJ1-1; 11 bases map to TRBD1. Germline trimming cut 7 bases from V and 0 bases from J; bases unmatched to any gene: 10. From germline, CDR1 is GTSNPN and CDR2 SVGIG (reference sequence). This CDR3 region has 16 residues. The CDR3 DNA reads as TGTGCCTCAGGGACAGGGGGAACTTCAATGAACACTGAAGCTTTCTTT. Protein product: CASGTGGTSMNTEAFF.

CDR3 in amino acids: CSASSQGYEQYF. For the CDR3, the DNA is TGCAGTGCCAGCAGCCAAGGGTACGAGCAGTACTTC. This chain uses TRBV20-1 with TRBJ2-7; D is ambiguous. The V and J ends lost 6 bases and 4 bases respectively, with 13 bases between them. CDR1 and CDR2 from the germline V gene are DFQATT and SNEGSKA (reference sequence). CDR3 length equals 12 residues.

The rearrangement links TRBV5-1 to TRBJ1-6; D unclear. The V gene lost 2 bases and the J gene lost 15 bases, with 18 bases spanning the gap. Per the germline V gene, CDR1 is SGHRS and CDR2 is YFSETQ. There are 14 residues in the CDR3. CDR3 sequence (DNA): TGCGCCAGCAGCTTTGAGACCGCAGCCGGGAGCCTCCACTTT. Translating it yields CASSFETAAGSLHF.

This clonotype has ten or more counts. V usage is TRBV15 and J usage is TRBJ2-5, with D maybe TRBD2 (6 bases). Per germline, CDR1 LNHNV and CDR2 YYDKDF (reference sequence). V was pared by 0 bases and J by 5 bases, with 13 bases between. The CDR3 extends over 15 amino acids. Here the CDR3 reads CATSRDHLAMETQYF. CDR3 coding DNA: TGTGCCACCAGCAGAGATCACCTAGCGATGGAGACCCAGTACTTC.

The gene calls are TRBV5-8 and TRBJ2-1; D remains unclear. CDR3 length: 11 amino acids. CDR1 is SGHTS, CDR2 YDEGEE, per germline. V lost 0 bases and J lost 9, with 4 bases in between. The CDR3 DNA reads as TGTGCCAGCAGCTTGGAATTTGAGCAGTTCTTC. This encodes CASSLEFEQFF.

By share, this clonotype counts as medium-sized (0.01 to 0.1%). This chain links TRBV5-6 with TRBJ1-6; D gene ambiguous. V was clipped by 2 bases and J by 8 bases, with 11 bases between them. The CDR3 is 14 residues long. The germline gives CDR1 SGHDT, CDR2 YYEEEE. The CDR3 reads CASSFPGEYSPLHF. Here the CDR3 DNA reads TGTGCCAGCAGCTTCCCCGGGGAGTATTCACCCCTCCACTTT.

V is TRBV10-1 and J is TRBJ2-3; 7 nucleotides match TRBD2. The CDR3 spans 15 residues. Per germline, CDR1 WNHNN and CDR2 SYGVQD (reference sequence). The V and J ends lost 6 bases and 1 base, in that order; junction bases with no gene match: 7. CDR3 coding DNA: TGCGCCAGCAGACTTAGCGGGTCCGGCACAGATACGCAGTATTTT. Protein product: CASRLSGSGTDTQYF.

This sequence joins TRBV11-2 and TRBJ2-7, with 7 positions matching TRBD2. Per germline, CDR1 SGHAT and CDR2 FQNNGV. Trimming at V came to 0 bases and at J to 4 bases, leaving 9 bases not matched to a gene. The CDR3 covers 16 residues. The CDR3 reads CASSLEGVAAGYEQYF. The CDR3, as DNA: TGTGCCAGCAGCTTAGAGGGCGTTGCAGCGGGGTACGAGCAGTACTTC.

This clonotype was found many times. This sequence joins TRBV2 and TRBJ1-2; no definite D call. V lost 5 bases, J lost 2 bases, and 9 bases lay in between. The CDR3 runs to 13 residues. Germline loops: CDR1 SNHLY, CDR2 FYNNEI. As DNA, the CDR3 is TGTGCCAGCAGTATCCATCAGAACTATGGCTACACCTTC. It yields the protein CASSIHQNYGYTF.

CDR3 DNA sequence: TGTGCCAGCAGCCCGGGGACTAGCGGTGCCTGCGAGCAGTACTTC. It is translated as CASSPGTSGACEQYF. V gene TRBV7-9 combines with J gene TRBJ2-7; TRBD2 matches 11 bases. The CDR3 is 15 amino acids. The germline gives CDR1 SEHNR, CDR2 FQNEAQ (reference sequence). Trimming at V came to 5 bases and at J to 6 bases, leaving 9 bases not matched to a gene.

The rearrangement links TRBV5-1 to TRBJ2-7; D may be TRBD1 or TRBD2 (5 bases each). V lost 4 bases to trimming and J lost 6 bases, with 8 bases between them. This CDR3 has 11 amino acids. Germline CDR1 is SGHRS and CDR2 is YFSETQ. The CDR3 DNA reads TGCGCCAGCAGCCCCGGGACCGAGCAGTACTTC. Its protein product is CASSPGTEQYF.